The 27 T cell receptor beta chains below were found in one sample sequenced in a study of shared clonotypes between healthy human individuals. TCRdb keeps only in-frame clones here, not all; method: immunoSEQ multiplex PCR. The sample has over a million clones; more than 95% are singletons. Sequenced sample: naive CD4+ T cells sorted from blood. Subset given: CD45RA+ positively selected. The receptors stem from a man aged 25-45 years in good health.

The chain is built from TRBV30 and TRBJ2-7; 11 nucleotides line up with TRBD1. The V gene's germline CDR1 is GTSNPN and CDR2 SVGIG (reference sequence). This CDR3 has 18 residues. V trimming: 0 bases; J trimming: 4 bases; junction bases outside the gene matches: 14. CDR3 residues: CAWSVRGVLDRGRYEQYF. CDR3 nucleotides: TGTGCCTGGAGTGTACGCGGGGTCTTGGACAGGGGGCGATACGAGCAGTACTTC. Combining the CDR3 with reference TRBV30 and TRBJ2-7 gives the whole variable domain SQTIHQWPATLVQPVGSPLSLECTVEGTSNPNLYWYRQAAGRGLQLLFYSVGIGQISSEVPQNLSASRPQDRQFILSSKKLLLSDSGFYLCAWSVRGVLDRGRYEQYFGPGTRLTVT.

The chain joins TRBV7-6 to TRBJ1-4; 8 bases line up with TRBD1. Trimming took 5 bases from V and 3 from J; bases not matched to a gene: 5. CDR3 length: 15 residues. Germline V gene data show CDR1 as SGHVS and CDR2 as FNYEAQ. The CDR3, as DNA: TGTGCCAGCAGCCAGGACAGGGTGCCTAATGAAAAACTGTTTTTT. This encodes CASSQDRVPNEKLFF.

This chain links TRBV11-2 with TRBJ2-7; the D gene is possibly TRBD2 (6 bases). Trimming removed 2 bases at V and 2 bases at J, with 13 bases between. This CDR3 region has 15 residues. Germline V gene lookup returns CDR1 SGHAT and CDR2 FQNNGV. CDR3 sequence reads: CASSLRGGSAYEQYF. Here the CDR3 DNA reads TGTGCCAGCAGCTTACGGGGAGGCTCGGCCTACGAGCAGTACTTC.

The chain is built from TRBV4-1 and TRBJ1-4; 9 nucleotides match TRBD1. Germline CDR1 reads MGHRA; CDR2 reads YSYEKL. The CDR3 loop spans 15 amino acids. J was trimmed by 8 bases and V by 4 bases; bases with no gene match: 8. CDR3 coding DNA: TGCGCCAGCAGCCTTACCGGGACAGGGAACGAAAAACTGTTTTTT. This encodes CASSLTGTGNEKLFF.

The rearrangement uses TRBV7-9 and TRBJ2-1, with 12 nucleotides matching TRBD1. Germline V gives CDR1 SEHNR, CDR2 FQNEAQ (reference sequence). There are 15 residues in the CDR3. V was clipped by 5 bases and J by 7 bases; unmatched bases: 6. This CDR3 reads CASSVRGQGANEQFF. The CDR3 DNA reads TGTGCCAGCAGCGTTAGGGGACAGGGGGCGAATGAGCAGTTCTTC.

CDR3 sequence reads: CAISQDRGKGYTF. CDR3 nucleotides: TGTGCCATCAGTCAAGACAGGGGTAAGGGCTACACCTTC. The V gene is TRBV10-3, the J gene TRBJ1-2; TRBD1 matches 8 bases. The CDR3 is made up of 13 amino acids. Per germline, CDR1 ENHRY and CDR2 SYGVKD. V shed 5 bases, J shed 8 bases, and the junction held 7 bases outside the gene matches.

This rearrangement joins TRBV4-3 to TRBJ2-7; D remains unclear. The CDR3 sequence is 14 residues long. The germline V and J ends were trimmed by 0 bases and 7 bases, with 13 bases remaining between them. From germline, CDR1 is LGHNA and CDR2 YSLEER. The CDR3 loop is CASSQDRAVGEQYF. In DNA form, the CDR3 reads TGCGCCAGCAGCCAAGATAGGGCTGTGGGTGAGCAGTACTTC.

This clone was seen only once. The genes are TRBV6-5 and TRBJ2-7, with TRBD2 as a possible D gene (5 bases). Trimming took 5 bases from V and 3 from J, leaving 14 bases between them. The germline CDR1 and CDR2 sequences are MNHEY and SVGAGI. This CDR3 spans 14 amino acids. The CDR3: CASSPRRRVYEQYF. The CDR3 nucleotides are TGTGCCAGCAGTCCCCGACGGCGGGTCTACGAGCAGTACTTC.

Notes on this clone: This sample includes further DNA sequences coding for the same CDR3. This rearrangement joins TRBV5-1 to TRBJ1-1; D unclear. The CDR3 loop spans 13 amino acids. Germline CDR1 reads SGHRS; CDR2 reads YFSETQ. V shed 1 base and J shed 3 bases, with 7 bases lying between them. CDR3 coding DNA: TGCGCCAGCAGCTTGAGGAGGGACACTGAAGCTTTCTTT. Translating it yields CASSLRRDTEAFF.

This chain joins TRBV18 and TRBJ1-3; D gene unclear. Germline loops: CDR1 KGHSH, CDR2 LQKENI. Trimming stripped 2 bases from V and 1 base from J, with 15 bases between. CDR3 length: 17 amino acids. CDR3 nucleotides: TGTGCCAGCTCACCAAACTCCAGGATTTATTCTGGAAACACCATATATTTT. It translates to CASSPNSRIYSGNTIYF.

The genes are TRBV4-1 and TRBJ2-7; D gene unclear. V gave up 11 bases and J gave up 4 bases, with 24 bases separating them. The CDR3 covers 15 residues. The V gene's germline CDR1 is MGHRA and CDR2 YSYEKL. For the CDR3, the DNA is TGCGCCCGCTACGGTGGCCCTTACTGGGCTTACGAGCAGTACTTC. As protein: CARYGGPYWAYEQYF.

This chain links TRBV7-6 with TRBJ2-1, with 8 bases matching TRBD2. The CDR3 is 17 residues long. CDR1 and CDR2 from the germline V gene are SGHVS and FNYEAQ. With V trimmed by 1 base and J by 2 bases, 7 bases remained unmatched. The CDR3 sequence is CASSLVRTSGTYNEQFF. In nucleotides, the CDR3 is TGTGCCAGCAGCTTAGTGAGAACTAGCGGAACCTACAATGAGCAGTTCTTC.

The chain couples TRBV29-1 to TRBJ1-4; D may be TRBD1 (5 bases). V lost 6 bases and J 4 bases, leaving 18 bases between the germline ends. The length of the CDR3 is 15 residues. The germline gives CDR1 SQVTM, CDR2 ANQGSEA. Here the CDR3 DNA reads TGCAGCGTCGGAGTGGGGGGTGGGATTAATGAAAAACTGTTTTTT. It translates to CSVGVGGGINEKLFF.

The chain couples TRBV19 to TRBJ2-1; 9 bases match TRBD1. Trimming cost V 6 bases and J 7 bases; bases outside gene matches: 10. The CDR3 sequence is 15 residues long. Germline V lookup: CDR1 LNHDA, CDR2 SQIVND (reference sequence). The CDR3 sequence is CASSTGTGIPNEQFF. For the CDR3, the DNA is TGTGCCAGTAGCACCGGGACAGGGATCCCTAATGAGCAGTTCTTC.

This clone was counted a few times. V usage is TRBV9 and J usage is TRBJ1-2; D is unclear. The CDR3 loop spans 13 amino acids. Trimming took off 0 bases at V and 8 bases at J, with 11 bases between the two ends. The germline CDR1 and CDR2 sequences are SGDLS and YYNGEE. The CDR3 here is CASSVGLYPGYTF. Here the CDR3 DNA reads TGTGCCAGCAGCGTAGGCTTGTACCCCGGCTACACCTTC.

The V and J genes are TRBV7-8 and TRBJ1-2; D remains unclear. Germline assignment: CDR1 SGHVS and CDR2 FQNEAQ. Trimming shortened V by 0 bases and J by 2 bases, and 25 bases separated the two germline ends. CDR3 length: 20 residues. This chain's CDR3 is CASSLAQRPRGSEINYGYTF. CDR3 DNA sequence: TGTGCCAGCAGCTTAGCCCAAAGACCCCGTGGATCCGAAATAAACTATGGCTACACCTTC.

This chain connects TRBV5-6 to TRBJ2-1, with 12 bases fitting TRBD2. J lost 8 bases, V lost 2 bases, and 17 bases had no gene match. CDR3 size: 19 residues. Germline CDR1 and CDR2: SGHDT and YYEEEE. The DNA for the CDR3 is TGTGCCAGCAGCTTTTGGGGGGTTTCTAGCGGGAGGGCCGAGGATGAGCAGTTCTTC. It encodes CASSFWGVSSGRAEDEQFF.

V and J are TRBV10-2 and TRBJ2-2; unclear D gene. Germline V lookup: CDR1 WSHSY, CDR2 SAAADI. V lost 5 bases to trimming and J lost 6 bases, with 13 bases between them. The CDR3 sequence is 14 residues long. For the CDR3, the DNA is TGCGCCAGCAGTTCCACTGAGTTTGCCGGGGAGCTGTTTTTT. Encoded protein: CASSSTEFAGELFF.

The rearrangement links TRBV5-1 to TRBJ2-3; 14 bases agree with TRBD2. The V gene's germline CDR1 is SGHRS and CDR2 YFSETQ. The CDR3 has 17 residues. V lost 4 bases to trimming and J lost 4 bases; unmatched junction nucleotides: 8. CDR3 sequence reads: CASSPGLAGVVADTQYF. For the CDR3, the DNA is TGCGCCAGCAGCCCGGGACTAGCGGGAGTCGTTGCAGATACGCAGTATTTT.

V and J are TRBV6-5 and TRBJ1-2; the match to TRBD1 covers 11 bases. With V trimmed by 5 bases and J by 7 bases, 6 bases remained unmatched. Germline V CDR1 and CDR2: MNHEY, SVGAGI. The CDR3 covers 14 residues. The CDR3 DNA sequence: TGTGCCAGCAGTAATGGACAGGGGGCGTCTGGCTACACCTTC. As protein: CASSNGQGASGYTF.

The J gene is TRBJ2-3, the V gene TRBV2, with a tentative D call TRBD1 (6 bases). Deletions cut 4 bases from V and 0 bases from J, with 29 bases between. CDR3 length: 21 residues. In germline, CDR1 is SNHLY, CDR2 FYNNEI. The DNA for the CDR3 is TGTGCCAGCAGTGGAAGGGCCACCAGGGGCTGGCAAGGGGTTAGCACAGATACGCAGTATTTT. It codes for CASSGRATRGWQGVSTDTQYF.

Points on this clone: At one boundary the junction diverges from the germline segment, which might be a read error. The chain recombines TRBV27 with TRBJ2-5; D uncertain. The CDR3 consists of 14 residues. In germline, CDR1 is MNHEY, CDR2 SMNVEV (reference sequence). CDR3 coding DNA: TGTGCCAGCAGTTTAGGTGGGGTACAAGGGACCCAGTACTTC. Amino acids: CASSLGGVQGTQYF.

The rearrangement links TRBV5-4 to TRBJ1-1, with a possible D match to TRBD1 (5 bases). V dropped 1 base and J dropped 5 bases, with 27 bases sitting between them. CDR3 size: 19 residues. CDR1 SGHNT and CDR2 YYREEE come from the germline V gene (reference sequence). CDR3 coding DNA: TGTGCCAGCAGCTTGTGGGACTGGTCCCCATACGAACAGGTTACTGAAGCTTTCTTT. Protein: CASSLWDWSPYEQVTEAFF.

The chain combines TRBV5-4 with TRBJ2-1; TRBD1 matches at 9 bases. There are 15 residues in the CDR3. The germline CDR1 and CDR2 sequences are SGHNT and YYREEE (reference sequence). V lost 0 bases and J lost 4; bases outside the gene matches: 2. The CDR3 DNA follows: TGTGCCAGCAGCTTGGAACAGGGGGCGTACAATGAGCAGTTCTTC. Protein product: CASSLEQGAYNEQFF.

J is TRBJ1-1 and V is TRBV5-1; TRBD1 might be the D (5 bases). Germline values: CDR1 SGHRS, CDR2 YFSETQ. The CDR3 is 14 amino acids. V gave up 3 bases and J gave up 4 bases, with 13 bases separating them. The DNA for the CDR3 is TGCGCCAGCAGCTCTCAGGACGGGGGCACTGAAGCTTTCTTT. Translating gives CASSSQDGGTEAFF.

This CDR3 is CASSFDRRVDTEAFF. The CDR3 coding sequence is TGTGCCAGCAGTTTCGACCGCAGGGTGGACACTGAAGCTTTCTTT. The chain joins TRBV6-5 to TRBJ1-1, with a tentative D call TRBD1 (5 bases). The CDR3 runs to 15 residues. Per germline, CDR1 MNHEY and CDR2 SVGAGI. Trimming left V 4 bases short and J 3 bases short, with 15 bases between.

The V call is TRBV2, the J call TRBJ1-1; D is undetermined. Trimming stripped 8 bases from V and 8 bases from J, with 15 bases between. Germline assignment: CDR1 SNHLY and CDR2 FYNNEI. This CDR3 spans 12 amino acids. The chain's CDR3 is CASSETGVEAFF. The CDR3 DNA reads as TGTGCCAGCTCAGAAACCGGGGTCGAAGCTTTCTTT.